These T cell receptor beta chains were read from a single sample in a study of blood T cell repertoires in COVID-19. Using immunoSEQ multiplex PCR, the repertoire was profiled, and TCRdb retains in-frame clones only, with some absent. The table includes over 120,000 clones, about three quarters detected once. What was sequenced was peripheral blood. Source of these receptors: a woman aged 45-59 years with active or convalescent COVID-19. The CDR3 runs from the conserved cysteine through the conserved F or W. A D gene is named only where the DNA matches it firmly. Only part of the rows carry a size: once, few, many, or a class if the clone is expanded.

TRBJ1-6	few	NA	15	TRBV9	CASSGGSGHNSPLHF	TGTGCCAGCAGCGGGGGCAGCGGGCATAATTCACCCCTCCACTTT
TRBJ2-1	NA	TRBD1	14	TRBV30	CAWEQGAGANEQFF	TGTGCCTGGGAACAGGGGGCCGGGGCCAATGAGCAGTTCTTC
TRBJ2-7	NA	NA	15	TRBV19	CASSGLGATSYEQYF	TGTGCCAGTAGTGGGCTTGGGGCAACCTCCTACGAGCAGTACTTC
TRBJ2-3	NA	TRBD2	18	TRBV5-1	CASSLAYLAGVLRDTQYF	TGCGCCAGCAGCTTGGCCTATCTAGCGGGGGTCCTTAGGGATACGCAGTATTTT
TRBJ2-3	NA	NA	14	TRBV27	CASSRRQAPDTQYF	TGTGCCAGCAGTCGCCGACAGGCCCCAGATACGCAGTATTTT
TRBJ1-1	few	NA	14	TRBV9	CASRPRGQNTEAFF	TGTGCCAGCAGACCTAGGGGACAGAACACTGAAGCTTTCTTT
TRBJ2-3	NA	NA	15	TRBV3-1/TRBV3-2	CASRKGQTSTDTQYF	TGTGCCAGCAGAAAAGGACAGACTAGCACAGATACGCAGTATTTT
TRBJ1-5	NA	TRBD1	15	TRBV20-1	CSASSPGGPNQPQHF	TGCAGTGCTAGTTCCCCAGGGGGCCCCAATCAGCCCCAGCATTTT
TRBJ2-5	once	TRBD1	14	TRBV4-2	CASSQDRGLKTQYF	TGTGCCAGCAGCCAAGACAGGGGGCTTAAGACCCAGTACTTC
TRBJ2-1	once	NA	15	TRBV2	CASSELGGLSWEQFF	TGTGCCAGCAGTGAGTTGGGGGGGCTAAGCTGGGAGCAGTTCTTC
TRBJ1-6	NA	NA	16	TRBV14	CASSQAGGLYNSPLHF	TGTGCCAGCAGCCAAGCGGGGGGGCTTTATAATTCACCCCTCCACTTT
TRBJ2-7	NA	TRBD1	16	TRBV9	CASSVGVGQGFYEQYF	TGTGCCAGCAGCGTAGGGGTAGGACAGGGATTCTACGAGCAGTACTTC
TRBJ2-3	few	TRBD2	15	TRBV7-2	CASSSQRGFTDTQYF	TGTGCCAGCAGCTCCCAGCGGGGGTTCACAGATACGCAGTATTTT
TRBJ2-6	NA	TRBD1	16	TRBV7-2	CASSPTGGTGANVLTF	TGTGCCAGCAGTCCTACAGGGGGCACTGGGGCCAACGTCCTGACTTTC
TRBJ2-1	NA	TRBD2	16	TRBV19	CASSILLAGPNNEQFF	TGTGCCAGTAGTATATTATTAGCGGGACCTAACAATGAGCAGTTCTTC
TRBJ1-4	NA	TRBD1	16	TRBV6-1	CASSDIQGATNEKLFF	TGTGCCAGCAGTGATATTCAGGGGGCAACTAATGAAAAACTGTTTTTT
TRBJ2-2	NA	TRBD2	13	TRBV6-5	CATGTSGTGELFF	TGTGCCACCGGGACTAGCGGCACCGGGGAGCTGTTTTTT
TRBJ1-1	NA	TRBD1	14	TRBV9	CASSPPGGETEAFF	TGTGCCAGCAGCCCCCCAGGGGGCGAGACTGAAGCTTTCTTT
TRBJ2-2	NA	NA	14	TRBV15	CATSGFSGTGELFF	TGTGCCACCAGCGGATTTTCGGGCACCGGGGAGCTGTTTTTT
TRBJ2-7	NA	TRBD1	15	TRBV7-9	CASRGPGTDLHEQYF	TGTGCCAGCAGGGGTCCCGGGACAGACCTCCACGAGCAGTACTTC
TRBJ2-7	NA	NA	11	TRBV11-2	CASTSTVEQYF	TGTGCCAGCACCTCCACGGTGGAGCAGTACTTC
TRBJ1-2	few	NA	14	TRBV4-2	CASSRDVGQHGYTF	TGTGCCAGCAGCCGAGACGTGGGGCAGCATGGCTACACCTTC
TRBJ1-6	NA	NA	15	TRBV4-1	CASSQDPAGRSPLHF	TGCGCCAGCAGCCAAGATCCGGCAGGGCGCTCACCCCTCCACTTT
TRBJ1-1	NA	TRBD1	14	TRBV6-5	CASSQDRDGSEAFF	TGTGCCAGCAGCCAAGACAGGGACGGTTCTGAAGCTTTCTTT
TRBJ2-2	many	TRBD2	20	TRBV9	CASSARPLEGLAQSTGELFF	TGTGCCAGCAGCGCCCGACCCCTTGAGGGACTAGCGCAATCCACCGGGGAGCTGTTTTTT
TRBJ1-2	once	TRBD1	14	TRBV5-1	CASSPVTGKKGYTF	TGCGCCAGCAGCCCGGTGACAGGGAAGAAGGGCTACACCTTC
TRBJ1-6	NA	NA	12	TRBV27	CASSWTLGPLHF	TGTGCCAGCAGTTGGACTCTGGGGCCCCTCCACTTT
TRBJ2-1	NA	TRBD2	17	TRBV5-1	CASSSILGSGAYNEQFF	TGCGCCAGCAGCTCCATCCTAGGTAGCGGGGCATACAATGAGCAGTTCTTC
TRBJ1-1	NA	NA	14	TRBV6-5	CASSYTGRNTEAFF	TGTGCCAGCAGTTACACCGGTCGGAACACTGAAGCTTTCTTT
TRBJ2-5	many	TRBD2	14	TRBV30	CAWRGVAGRETQYF	TGTGCCTGGAGAGGGGTAGCGGGGCGAGAGACCCAGTACTTC
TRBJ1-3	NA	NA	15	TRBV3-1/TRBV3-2	CASSQGSSSGNTIYF	TGTGCCAGCAGCCAAGGTTCTAGCTCTGGAAACACCATATATTTT
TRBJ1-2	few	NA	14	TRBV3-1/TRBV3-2	CASSQGQEADGYTF	TGTGCCAGCAGCCAAGGGCAGGAAGCGGATGGCTACACCTTC
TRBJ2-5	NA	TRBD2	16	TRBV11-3	CASSGFSGTGVETQYF	TGTGCCAGCAGCGGTTTTAGCGGGACCGGAGTGGAGACCCAGTACTTC
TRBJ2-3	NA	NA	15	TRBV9	CASSVGQPSTDTQYF	TGTGCCAGCAGCGTAGGACAGCCTAGCACAGATACGCAGTATTTT
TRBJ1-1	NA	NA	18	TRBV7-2	CASSWTATFTGRSTEAFF	TGTGCCAGCAGCTGGACGGCCACATTCACAGGGCGGAGCACTGAAGCTTTCTTT
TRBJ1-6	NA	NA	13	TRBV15	CATSRGRNSPLHF	TGTGCCACCAGCAGAGGGAGGAATTCACCCCTCCACTTT
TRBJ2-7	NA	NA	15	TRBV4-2	CASSQAGVVGHEQYF	TGTGCCAGCAGCCAAGCAGGGGTAGTGGGTCACGAGCAGTACTTC
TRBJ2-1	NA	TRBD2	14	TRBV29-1	CSVSGLAIIDEQFF	TGCAGCGTTTCGGGACTAGCAATTATAGATGAGCAGTTCTTC
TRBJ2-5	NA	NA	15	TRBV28	CASSLPGSLQETQYF	TGTGCCAGCAGTTTGCCAGGAAGTTTACAAGAGACCCAGTACTTC
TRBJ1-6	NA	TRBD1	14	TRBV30	CAWGRWDRGSPLHF	TGTGCCTGGGGCCGGTGGGACAGGGGTTCACCCCTCCACTTT
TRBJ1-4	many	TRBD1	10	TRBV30	CAWSGDRLRF	TGTGCCTGGAGCGGGGACAGGCTGCGATTT
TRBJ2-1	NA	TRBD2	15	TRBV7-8	CASSLGREGLNEQFF	TGTGCCAGCAGCTTAGGGCGGGAGGGATTGAATGAGCAGTTCTTC
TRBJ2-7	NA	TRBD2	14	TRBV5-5	CASSSGLAEYEQYF	TGTGCCAGCAGCTCAGGACTAGCGGAGTACGAGCAGTACTTC